The 12 T cell receptor beta chains given below trace back to one sample, sequenced in a study of cytomegalovirus exposure and HLA in healthy donors. Primers for the PCR totalled 60 Vbeta and 13 Jbeta. Some clones are missing from TCRdb's copy, which holds only in-frame ones; the method was immunoSEQ multiplex PCR. This table has about 200,000 clones, around 79% appearing once. The sequencing sample was made of PBMCs. The receptors stem from a girl aged 10 to 17 in good health and CMV-seropositive.

This clone was seen a few times. The chain joins TRBV27 to TRBJ2-7; 7 bases agree with TRBD2. The CDR3 consists of 14 residues. V gave up 3 bases and J gave up 2 bases; unmatched junction bases: 4. Looked up from germline, CDR1 is MNHEY and CDR2 is SMNVEV (reference sequence). In DNA, the CDR3 is TGTGCCAGCAGTTTGGGAGGGTCAGCCTACGAGCAGTACTTC. Translation: CASSLGGSAYEQYF.

The chain recombines TRBV30 with TRBJ2-7; D might be TRBD1 (5 bases). Looked up from germline, CDR1 is GTSNPN and CDR2 is SVGIG (reference sequence). V was trimmed by 4 bases and J by 4 bases, leaving 20 bases between them. The CDR3 has 15 residues. CDR3 in DNA: TGTGCCTGGACCCCCCTTGATGGGGCGAGGTACGAGCAGTACTTC. This sequence encodes CAWTPLDGARYEQYF.

This clone was seen a few times. This chain links TRBV11-3 with TRBJ1-2, with TRBD1 identical over 9 bases. The V gene end was trimmed by 5 bases and the J gene end by 5 bases; junction bases not matched to a gene: 6. Per germline, CDR1 SGHNT and CDR2 YENEEA. The CDR3 loop spans 14 amino acids. The CDR3 loop is CASSGRDRAYGYTF. For the CDR3, the DNA is TGTGCCAGCAGCGGCCGGGACAGGGCTTATGGCTACACCTTC.

The CDR3 protein is CASTLPSGGDYNEQFF. CDR3 coding DNA: TGTGCCAGCACCTTGCCAAGTGGGGGGGATTACAATGAGCAGTTCTTC. This chain uses TRBV7-9 with TRBJ2-1; 7 nucleotides line up with TRBD2. This CDR3 is built from 16 residues. With V trimmed by 7 bases and J by 4 bases, 13 bases remained unmatched. CDR1 SEHNR and CDR2 FQNEAQ come from the germline V gene (reference sequence).

This clone came up once. This sequence joins TRBV30 and TRBJ2-7; 8 positions match TRBD2. The trim removed 3 bases at V and 1 base at J, leaving 5 bases unmatched. Germline loops: CDR1 GTSNPN, CDR2 SVGIG (reference sequence). The CDR3 runs to 14 residues. CDR3 amino acids: CAWSTGGESYEQYF. The CDR3 nucleotides are TGTGCCTGGAGCACGGGGGGGGAGTCCTACGAGCAGTACTTC.

The chain couples TRBV5-1 to TRBJ1-2; D remains ambiguous. The CDR3 consists of 12 residues. Deletions cut 4 bases from V and 1 base from J, with 5 bases between. Germline CDR1 SGHRS, CDR2 YFSETQ. Here the CDR3 reads CASSPDNYGYTF. The CDR3 DNA reads as TGCGCCAGCAGCCCAGATAACTATGGCTACACCTTC.

The rearrangement uses TRBV19 and TRBJ2-5, with 7 nucleotides matching TRBD2. The germline gives CDR1 LNHDA, CDR2 SQIVND (reference sequence). The CDR3 sequence is 15 residues long. The V segment lost 3 bases and the J segment 2 bases; nucleotides outside the gene matches: 6. This chain's CDR3 is CASSIGGTFQETQYF. CDR3 in DNA: TGTGCCAGTAGTATCGGGGGGACCTTTCAAGAGACCCAGTACTTC. Together with reference TRBV19 and TRBJ2-5, the CDR3 gives the full variable domain: DGGITQSPKYLFRKEGQNVTLSCEQNLNHDAMYWYRQDPGQGLRLIYYSQIVNDFQKGDIAEGYSVSREKKESFPLTVTSAQKNPTAFYLCASSIGGTFQETQYFGPGTRLLVL.

The chain joins TRBV10-3 to TRBJ1-2; TRBD1 aligns across 8 bases. CDR1 is ENHRY, CDR2 SYGVKD, per germline. The trim removed 4 bases at V and 6 bases at J, leaving 22 bases unmatched. This CDR3 contains 19 residues. The CDR3 DNA reads as TGTGCCATCAGTGTTTCAGTTTCGACAGGGGACGGGGGCGAGAATGGCTACACCTTC. It yields the protein CAISVSVSTGDGGENGYTF.

The chain's CDR3 is CASSELDRGWTEAFF. In DNA, the CDR3 is TGTGCCAGCAGTGAGCTGGACAGGGGTTGGACTGAAGCTTTCTTT. V and J are TRBV6-1 and TRBJ1-1; 9 positions match TRBD1. The junction had 7 bases not matched to a gene; V was cut back by 3 bases and J by 5 bases. This CDR3 region has 15 residues. Germline CDR1 reads MNHNS; CDR2 reads SASEGT.

The chain joins TRBV7-2 to TRBJ1-2; D is undetermined. In germline, CDR1 is SGHTA, CDR2 FQGNSA. The CDR3 has 12 residues. With 7 bases removed from V and 4 bases from J, the gap between germline ends came to 10 bases. The CDR3 coding sequence is TGTGCCAGCACTTTAACCGGCTATGGCTACACCTTC. Encoded protein: CASTLTGYGYTF.

The chain is built from TRBV19 and TRBJ1-1, with a weak D call TRBD1 (6 bases). This CDR3 is 14 amino acids long. Deletions cut 4 bases from V and 4 bases from J, with 13 bases between. Germline CDR1 is LNHDA and CDR2 is SQIVND (reference sequence). The CDR3 is CASSRQAMSTEAFF. The CDR3 region has the DNA TGTGCCAGTAGTAGACAGGCAATGAGCACTGAAGCTTTCTTT.

CDR3 DNA: TGTGCCAGCAGCTCAGAAGCAAGCTATGGCTACACCTTC. It codes for CASSSEASYGYTF. This chain links TRBV11-2 with TRBJ1-2; D is unclear. Germline values: CDR1 SGHAT, CDR2 FQNNGV. CDR3 length: 13 amino acids. V was trimmed by 4 bases and J by 4 bases, leaving 10 bases between them.